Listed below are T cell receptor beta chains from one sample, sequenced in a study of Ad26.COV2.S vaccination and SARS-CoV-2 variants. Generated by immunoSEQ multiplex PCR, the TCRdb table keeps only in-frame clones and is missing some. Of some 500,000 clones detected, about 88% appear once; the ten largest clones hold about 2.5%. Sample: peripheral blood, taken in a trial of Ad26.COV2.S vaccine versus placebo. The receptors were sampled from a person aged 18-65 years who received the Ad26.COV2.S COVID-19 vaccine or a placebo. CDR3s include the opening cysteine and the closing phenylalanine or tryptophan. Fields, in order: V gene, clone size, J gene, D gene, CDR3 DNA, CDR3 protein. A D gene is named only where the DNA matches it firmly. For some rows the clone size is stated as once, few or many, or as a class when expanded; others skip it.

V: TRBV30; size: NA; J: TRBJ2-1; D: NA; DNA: TGTGCCTGGAGCCCCGGTGGGTCCTACAATGAGCAGTTCTTC; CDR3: CAWSPGGSYNEQFF
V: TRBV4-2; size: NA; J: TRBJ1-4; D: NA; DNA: TGTGCCAGCAGCCAAGAGATGGGCGGTCGGGGCGGTGAAAAACTGTTTTTT; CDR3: CASSQEMGGRGGEKLFF
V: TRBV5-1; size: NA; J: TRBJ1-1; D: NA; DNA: TGCGCCAGCAGCTTGGGAGGGGGTGACACTGAAGCTTTCTTT; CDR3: CASSLGGGDTEAFF
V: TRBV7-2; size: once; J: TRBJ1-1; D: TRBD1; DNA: TGTGCCAGCAGCTCGGACAGGACAGGAGCTTTCTTT; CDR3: CASSSDRTGAFF
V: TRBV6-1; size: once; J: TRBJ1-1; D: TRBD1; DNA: TGTGCCAGCAGTGACGGGACAGTATACGACACTGAAGCTTTCTTT; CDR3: CASSDGTVYDTEAFF
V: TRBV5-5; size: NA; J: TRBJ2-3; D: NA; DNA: TGTGCCAGCAGCCCGGTTGGAGTTCCTAGCACAGATACGCAGTATTTT; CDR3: CASSPVGVPSTDTQYF
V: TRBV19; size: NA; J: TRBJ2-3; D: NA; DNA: TGTGCCAGTAGAACCCTCCTAACCCGGGGAAAAGATACGCAGTATTTT; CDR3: CASRTLLTRGKDTQYF
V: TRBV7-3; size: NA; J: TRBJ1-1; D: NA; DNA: TGTGCCAGCAGCCAATCCGGGACTCATTATGAAGCTTTCTTT; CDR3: CASSQSGTHYEAFF
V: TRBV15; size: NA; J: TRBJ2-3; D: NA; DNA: TGTGCCACCAGCACCCGACGGGCAGGGGCAGATACGCAGTATTTT; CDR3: CATSTRRAGADTQYF
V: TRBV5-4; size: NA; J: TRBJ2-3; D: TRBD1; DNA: TGTGCCAGCAGCTTGGCTCCGGGACAGGGGACAGATACGCAGTATTTT; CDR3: CASSLAPGQGTDTQYF
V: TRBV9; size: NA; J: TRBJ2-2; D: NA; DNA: TGTGCCAGCAGCGCCGGCACCGGGGAGCTGTTTTTT; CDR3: CASSAGTGELFF
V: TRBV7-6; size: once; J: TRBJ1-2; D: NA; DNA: TGTGCCAGCAGCCCACAGGTTCTAGCTAACTATGGCTACACCTTC; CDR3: CASSPQVLANYGYTF
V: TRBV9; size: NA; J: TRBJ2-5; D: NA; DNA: TGTGCCAGCAGCGTTGGGCAGGGGATGGAGACCCAGTACTTC; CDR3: CASSVGQGMETQYF
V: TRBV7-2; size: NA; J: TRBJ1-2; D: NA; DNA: TGTGCCAGCACCCCGGGCCCTCGGAACTATGGCTACACCTTC; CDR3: CASTPGPRNYGYTF
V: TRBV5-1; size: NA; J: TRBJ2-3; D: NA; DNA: TGCGCCAGCAGCTTGGAGGGCGCCACAGATACGCAGTATTTT; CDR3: CASSLEGATDTQYF
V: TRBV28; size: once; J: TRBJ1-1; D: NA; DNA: TGTGCCAGCAGTTTATGGAAAGCGAACACTGAAGCTTTCTTT; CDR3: CASSLWKANTEAFF
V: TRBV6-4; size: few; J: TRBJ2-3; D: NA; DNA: TGTGCCAGCAGTGGCGAAGGCACAGATACGCAGTATTTT; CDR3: CASSGEGTDTQYF
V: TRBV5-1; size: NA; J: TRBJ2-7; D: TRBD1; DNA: TGCGCCAGCAGCTCGCCCTCGACAGGGGGGTACGAGCAGTACTTC; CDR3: CASSSPSTGGYEQYF
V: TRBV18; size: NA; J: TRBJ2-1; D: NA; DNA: TGTGCCAGCTCACCTACCCCCTTTGGGCACAATGAGCAGTTCTTC; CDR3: CASSPTPFGHNEQFF
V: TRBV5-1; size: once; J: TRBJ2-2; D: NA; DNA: TGCGCCAGCAGCCTGGAAAGGTGGGGTACCGGGGAGCTGTTTTTT; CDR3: CASSLERWGTGELFF
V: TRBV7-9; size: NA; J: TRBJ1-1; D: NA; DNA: TGTGCCAGCAGCTTAGAGGGGTTGGTAGGGGGTGAAGCTTTCTTT; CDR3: CASSLEGLVGGEAFF
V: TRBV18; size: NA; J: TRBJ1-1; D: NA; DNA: TGTGCCAGCTCACCCCGGGAACTCATGAACACTGAAGCTTTCTTT; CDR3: CASSPRELMNTEAFF
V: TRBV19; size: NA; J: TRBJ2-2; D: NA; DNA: TGTGCCAGTACCTCAGGCGCGACCGAAAATACCGGGGAGCTGTTTTTT; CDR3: CASTSGATENTGELFF
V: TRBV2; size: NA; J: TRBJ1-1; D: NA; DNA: TGTGCCAGCAGTTCCGGGACGGACACTGAAGCTTTCTTT; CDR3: CASSSGTDTEAFF
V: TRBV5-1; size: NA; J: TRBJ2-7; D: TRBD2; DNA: TGCGCCAGCAGCTTGGCAGCGGGGAGCTACGAGCAGTACTTC; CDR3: CASSLAAGSYEQYF
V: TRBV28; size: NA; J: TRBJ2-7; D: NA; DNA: TGTGCCAGCAGCCCAGCCGGGGGCGAGCAGTACTTC; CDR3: CASSPAGGEQYF
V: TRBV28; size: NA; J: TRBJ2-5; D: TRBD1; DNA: TGTGCCAGCAGCCTTTGGACAGGACAAGAGACCCAGTACTTC; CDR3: CASSLWTGQETQYF
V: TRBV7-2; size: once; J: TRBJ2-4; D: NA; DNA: TGTGCCAGCAGCTTATATTGGGACGGAAACATTCAGTACTTC; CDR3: CASSLYWDGNIQYF
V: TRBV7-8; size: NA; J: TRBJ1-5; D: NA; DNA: TGTGCCAGCAGCTTATCCGGGAATCAGCCCCAGCATTTT; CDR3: CASSLSGNQPQHF
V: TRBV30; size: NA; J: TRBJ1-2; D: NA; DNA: TGTGCCTGGAGCAACGGGGGGGCGGAGAACTATGGCTACACCTTC; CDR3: CAWSNGGAENYGYTF
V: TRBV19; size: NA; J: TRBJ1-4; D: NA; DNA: TGTGCCAGTAACACCATAGACAGCCGTGAAAAACTGTTTTTT; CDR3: CASNTIDSREKLFF
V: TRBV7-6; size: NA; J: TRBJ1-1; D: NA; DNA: TGTGCCAGCAGCCCCCGAGGGGTTAACACTGAAGCTTTCTTT; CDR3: CASSPRGVNTEAFF
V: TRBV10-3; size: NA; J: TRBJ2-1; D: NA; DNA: TGTGCCTTCGGACAGCAATACAATGAGCAGTTCTTC; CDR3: CAFGQQYNEQFF
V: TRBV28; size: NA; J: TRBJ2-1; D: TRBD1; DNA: TGTGCCAGCAGGACTGGGACAGGGCTCTACAATGAGCAGTTCTTC; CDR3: CASRTGTGLYNEQFF
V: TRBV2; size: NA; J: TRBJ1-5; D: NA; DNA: TGTGCCAGCAGTGAATGGCTCCAGCCCCAGCATTTT; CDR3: CASSEWLQPQHF